These 31 T cell receptor beta chains share one sample of origin, sequenced in a study of T cells after yellow fever vaccination. TCRdb re-analysed the 5' RACE reads in MiXCR, keeping a single row per CDR3 protein. The sample contains approximately 550,000 distinct CDR3 sequences, 15% to 20% of which appear only once. The sample was PBMCs, taken 15 days after the yellow fever booster vaccination. The receptors derive from a man aged 25-45 years who received the YFV17D yellow fever vaccine.

This clonotype appeared many times. V gene TRBV27 combines with J gene TRBJ2-2; D is unresolved. CDR1 is MNHEY and CDR2 is SMNVEV in the germline V gene (reference sequence). The ends were cut back, 5 bases at V and 1 base at J, with 8 bases in the middle. This CDR3 region has 14 residues. The chain's CDR3 is CASSLGLNTGELFF. The CDR3 nucleotides read TGTGCCAGCAGTCTGGGGTTGAACACCGGGGAGCTGTTTTTT.

The rearrangement joins TRBV11-2 to TRBJ2-7; 14 bases are a match to TRBD2. This CDR3 is 19 amino acids long. CDR1 is SGHAT and CDR2 is FQNNGV in the germline V gene. J gave up 2 bases and V 1 base, and 10 bases lay outside the gene matches. CDR3 sequence: CASSLGRRLAGGPPYEQYF. DNA of the CDR3: TGTGCCAGCAGCTTAGGCAGGCGACTAGCGGGAGGGCCACCCTACGAGCAGTACTTC.

This rearrangement joins TRBV24-1 to TRBJ2-7, with 7 bases fitting TRBD2. The CDR3 is made up of 14 amino acids. The ends lost 6 bases at V and 7 bases at J; junction bases unmatched: 11. Germline lookup yields CDR1 KGHDR and CDR2 SFDVKD. DNA for the CDR3: TGTGCCACCAGTCCGGCTAGCGGTCCGGGAGAGCAGTACTTC. Its translation is CATSPASGPGEQYF.

This rearrangement joins TRBV6-1 to TRBJ2-2; no clear D. CDR1 is MNHNS, CDR2 SASEGT, per germline. Trimming left V 7 bases short and J 0 bases short, with 6 bases between. CDR3 size: 13 residues. CDR3 sequence reads: CASKGPNTGELFF. CDR3 sequence (DNA): TGTGCCAGCAAGGGCCCGAACACCGGGGAGCTGTTTTTT.

This clonotype was detected a few times. V is TRBV4-3 and J is TRBJ2-5, with TRBD2 identical over 7 bases. The V gene's germline CDR1 is LGHNA and CDR2 YSLEER. V lost 1 base to trimming and J lost 3 bases; unmatched junction nucleotides: 8. The CDR3 consists of 16 residues. CDR3 sequence reads: CASSQGGGSAKETQYF. CDR3 coding DNA: TGCGCCAGCAGCCAAGGGGGCGGGAGCGCCAAAGAGACCCAGTACTTC.

The chain employs TRBV7-3 and TRBJ2-5, with 8 nucleotides matching TRBD2. The ends lost 5 bases at V and 2 bases at J; junction bases unmatched: 4. Germline assignment: CDR1 SGHTA and CDR2 FQGTGA. The CDR3 extends over 14 amino acids. The CDR3 reads CASSKTSGQETQYF. Written as DNA, the CDR3 is TGTGCCAGCAGCAAAACTAGCGGTCAAGAGACCCAGTACTTC. Looking up the rest from reference TRBV7-3 and TRBJ2-5 gives the full variable domain: GAGVSQTPSNKVTEKGKYVELRCDPISGHTALYWYRQSLGQGPEFLIYFQGTGAADDSGLPNDRFFAVRPEGSVSTLKIQRTERGDSAVYLCASSKTSGQETQYFGPGTRLLVL.

V and J are TRBV20-1 and TRBJ2-3; 10 nucleotides line up with TRBD2. The CDR3 loop spans 17 amino acids. V lost 0 bases, J lost 3 bases, and 9 bases stayed unmatched. In germline, CDR1 is DFQATT, CDR2 SNEGSKA (reference sequence). Here the CDR3 DNA reads TGCAGTGCTAGAGATCCGCGGCTAGCGGGAGCGACAGATACGCAGTATTTT. This encodes CSARDPRLAGATDTQYF.

This clonotype was detected ten times or more. J is TRBJ2-3 and V is TRBV30; TRBD1 is a possible D gene (5 bases). V was clipped by 5 bases and J by 0 bases, with 9 bases between them. Germline loops: CDR1 GTSNPN, CDR2 SVGIG (reference sequence). This CDR3 has 13 amino acids. CDR3 nucleotides: TGTGCCTGGTCGACAGTCAGCACAGATACGCAGTATTTT. Amino acid sequence: CAWSTVSTDTQYF.

This clonotype showed up just a few times. The chain has TRBV29-1 and TRBJ2-5; 7 bases agree with TRBD1. This CDR3 has 12 residues. Looked up from germline, CDR1 is SQVTM and CDR2 is ANQGSEA. The V segment lost 5 bases and the J segment 3 bases; nucleotides outside the gene matches: 3. This CDR3 is CSVTTGEETQYF. CDR3 DNA: TGCAGCGTTACTACAGGGGAAGAGACCCAGTACTTC.

This rearrangement joins TRBV20-1 to TRBJ1-2; D not resolved. This CDR3 region has 12 residues. V was trimmed by 3 bases and J by 5 bases, leaving 10 bases between them. Germline lookup yields CDR1 DFQATT and CDR2 SNEGSKA (reference sequence). CDR3 region: CSASSGDYGYTF. DNA for the CDR3: TGCAGTGCTAGTTCAGGCGATTATGGCTACACCTTC.

This clonotype showed up just a few times. CDR3 DNA: TGTGCCAGCAGTGAACCCGACAGGGCTAGCACAGATACGCAGTATTTT. Protein: CASSEPDRASTDTQYF. The chain carries TRBV25-1 and TRBJ2-3; 7 bases line up with TRBD1. Germline lookup yields CDR1 MGHDK and CDR2 SYGVNS. The junction had 5 bases not matched to a gene; V was cut back by 2 bases and J by 0 bases. The CDR3 totals 16 residues. The variable domain in full, with the rest retrieved from reference TRBV25-1 and TRBJ2-3, is EADIYQTPRYLVIGTGKKITLECSQTMGHDKMYWYQQDPGMELHLIHYSYGVNSTEKGDLSSESTVSRIRTEHFPLTLESARPSHTSQYLCASSEPDRASTDTQYFGPGTRLTVL.

This chain links TRBV4-3 with TRBJ1-4; weak D call: TRBD1 (5 bases). The CDR3 consists of 16 residues. Germline V gene sequence: CDR1 LGHNA, CDR2 YSLEER. The ends were cut back, 0 bases at V and 4 bases at J, with 12 bases in the middle. This CDR3 is CASSQEARGLNEKLFF. CDR3 nucleotides: TGCGCCAGCAGCCAAGAGGCGAGGGGCCTTAATGAAAAACTGTTTTTT.

The table lists this clonotype with a few counts. In nucleotides, the CDR3 is TGTGCCAGCGTCCAGGACAGTGGAACCTACGAGCAGTACTTC. It is translated as CASVQDSGTYEQYF. The rearrangement uses TRBV6-2 or TRBV6-3 and TRBJ2-7; possible D gene TRBD1, 6 bases. V was pared by 8 bases and J by 2 bases, with 16 bases between. The CDR3 sequence is 14 residues long. Germline CDR1 is MNHEY and CDR2 is SVGEGT.

This chain connects TRBV5-1 to TRBJ2-1, with 7 bases aligning to TRBD2. This CDR3 has 16 residues. Germline V gene sequence: CDR1 SGHRS, CDR2 YFSETQ. J gave up 2 bases and V 0 bases, and 5 bases lay outside the gene matches. CDR3 in amino acids: CASSLDPSGTYNEQFF. As DNA, the CDR3 is TGCGCCAGCAGCTTGGATCCTAGCGGTACCTACAATGAGCAGTTCTTC.

This clonotype has more than one count but fewer than ten. The V call is TRBV20-1, the J call TRBJ2-7; weak D call: TRBD1 (5 bases). Germline V gene data show CDR1 as DFQATT and CDR2 as SNEGSKA (reference sequence). Trimming left V 6 bases short and J 0 bases short, with 12 bases between. The CDR3 totals 13 residues. CDR3 sequence reads: CSAIGVGSYEQYF. The DNA of the CDR3 is TGCAGTGCCATAGGGGTCGGCTCCTACGAGCAGTACTTC.

J is TRBJ2-2 and V is TRBV5-5; TRBD1 matches 10 bases. Losses at the gene ends were 5 bases for V and 3 bases for J; bases not matched to a gene: 4. Germline V gives CDR1 SGHKS, CDR2 YYEKEE (reference sequence). This CDR3 has 15 residues. CDR3 DNA sequence: TGTGCCAGCAGATTTGGACAGGGGGACACCGGGGAGCTGTTTTTT. This codes for CASRFGQGDTGELFF.

This clonotype was seen a handful of times. The CDR3 DNA is TGTGCCAGCAGCACAGCGGGTGGTGTTGATACGCAGTATTTT. Its translation is CASSTAGGVDTQYF. This sequence joins TRBV7-2 and TRBJ2-3, with D possibly TRBD2 on 6 matching bases. The CDR3 runs to 14 residues. Trimming removed 5 bases from V and 6 bases from J, with 15 bases in between. CDR1 and CDR2 (germline): SGHTA, FQGNSA.

This clonotype was counted a few times. As DNA, the CDR3 is TGCGCCAGCAGCCGGACAGGGTTATCCGGGGAGCTGTTTTTT. Protein: CASSRTGLSGELFF. The gene calls are TRBV4-3 and TRBJ2-2; 8 bases match TRBD1. Trimming at V came to 4 bases and at J to 6 bases, leaving 4 bases not matched to a gene. The germline gives CDR1 LGHNA, CDR2 YSLEER. The CDR3 is 14 residues long.

This clonotype occurred a few times. The V gene is TRBV2, the J gene TRBJ2-5, with D uncertain. This CDR3 has 11 residues. CDR1 is SNHLY, CDR2 FYNNEI, per germline. Trimming shortened V by 2 bases and J by 5 bases, and 3 bases separated the two germline ends. The CDR3 region has the DNA TGTGCCAGCAGTGAAATGGAGACCCAGTACTTC. Protein sequence: CASSEMETQYF.

This rearrangement joins TRBV5-6 to TRBJ2-1, with 11 bases matching TRBD2. The CDR3 has 15 amino acids. Germline CDR1 reads SGHDT; CDR2 reads YYEEEE. Germline trimming cut 4 bases from V and 6 bases from J; bases unmatched to any gene: 6. The DNA of the CDR3 is TGTGCCAGCAGCGAGGGACTAGCGGTCTCCAATGAGCAGTTCTTC. Its protein product is CASSEGLAVSNEQFF. The variable domain in full, completed from reference TRBV5-6 and TRBJ2-1, reads DAGVTQSPTHLIKTRGQQVTLRCSPKSGHDTVSWYQQALGQGPQFIFQYYEEEERQRGNFPDRFSGHQFPNYSSELNVNALLLGDSALYLCASSEGLAVSNEQFFGPGTRLTVL.

In DNA, the CDR3 is TGTGCCAGCAGTTTAGCGTTAGGACTAGCGGGAGCCGCGAACACCGGGGAGCTGTTTTTT. As protein: CASSLALGLAGAANTGELFF. The rearrangement links TRBV12-3 or TRBV12-4 to TRBJ2-2; 13 bases are a match to TRBD2. The CDR3 spans 20 residues. The junction had 7 bases not matched to a gene; V was cut back by 0 bases and J by 0 bases.

The chain recombines TRBV27 with TRBJ2-2; D call uncertain. The V gene lost 6 bases and the J gene lost 0 bases, with 8 bases spanning the gap. The germline V gene encodes CDR1 MNHEY and CDR2 SMNVEV (reference sequence). The CDR3 loop spans 14 amino acids. CDR3 DNA: TGTGCCAGCAGGCCCGTACCGAACACCGGGGAGCTGTTTTTT. This gives the protein CASRPVPNTGELFF.

This clonotype came up a few times. The V call is TRBV27, the J call TRBJ2-7; tentative D call: TRBD1 (5 bases). CDR3 length: 17 amino acids. V was pared by 4 bases and J by 3 bases, with 22 bases between. CDR1 is MNHEY, CDR2 SMNVEV, per germline (reference sequence). CDR3 nucleotides: TGTGCCAGCAGTTCCAACAGTGCGTCCAGGGTGGTCTACGAGCAGTACTTC. This gives the protein CASSSNSASRVVYEQYF.

The chain is built from TRBV5-1 and TRBJ2-3; D remains ambiguous. Germline V gene data show CDR1 as SGHRS and CDR2 as YFSETQ. The CDR3 runs to 16 residues. Trimming took 0 bases from V and 0 from J, leaving 11 bases between them. The CDR3 DNA reads as TGCGCCAGCAGCTTGGTGGTAGCATCCAGCACAGATACGCAGTATTTT. This sequence encodes CASSLVVASSTDTQYF. The full variable domain, with the rest looked up from reference TRBV5-1 and TRBJ2-3, is KAGVTQTPRYLIKTRGQQVTLSCSPISGHRSVSWYQQTPGQGLQFLFEYFSETQRNKGNFPGRFSGRQFSNSRSEMNVSTLELGDSALYLCASSLVVASSTDTQYFGPGTRLTVL.

The gene calls are TRBV30 and TRBJ1-3, with a weak D call TRBD1 (6 bases). The V gene's germline CDR1 is GTSNPN and CDR2 SVGIG (reference sequence). This CDR3 spans 15 amino acids. V was clipped by 4 bases and J by 0 bases, with 13 bases between them. The CDR3, as DNA: TGTGCCTGGACCCTCCGGGGGCTCTCTGGAAACACCATATATTTT. Protein: CAWTLRGLSGNTIYF.

The sample holds a few counts of this clonotype. This chain uses TRBV3-1 with TRBJ2-3, with D unclear. Trimming left V 0 bases short and J 2 bases short, with 6 bases between. This CDR3 is built from 14 residues. CDR1 and CDR2 from the germline V gene are LGHDT and YNNKEL (reference sequence). The CDR3 sequence: CASSQEILTDTQYF. In DNA form, the CDR3 reads TGTGCCAGCAGCCAAGAGATCCTCACAGATACGCAGTATTTT.

This clonotype was seen a few times. The chain employs TRBV30 and TRBJ1-4, with D uncertain. This CDR3 region has 11 residues. CDR1 and CDR2 from the germline V gene are GTSNPN and SVGIG (reference sequence). The V and J ends lost 4 bases and 7 bases respectively, with 7 bases between them. CDR3 DNA: TGTGCCTGGACGGGAGGTGAAAAACTGTTTTTT. Its translation is CAWTGGEKLFF.

J is TRBJ1-1 and V is TRBV20-1; perhaps TRBD1 as D (6 bases). With 5 bases removed from V and 3 bases from J, the gap between germline ends came to 16 bases. CDR3 length: 14 amino acids. Looked up from germline, CDR1 is DFQATT and CDR2 is SNEGSKA (reference sequence). Here the CDR3 DNA reads TGCAGTGCTCAAAAAGACAGGAGTGACACTGAAGCTTTCTTT. It is translated as CSAQKDRSDTEAFF.

This clonotype occurred a few times. The chain links TRBV6-1 to TRBJ1-1; 8 bases align to TRBD1. The CDR3 contains 15 residues. Germline values: CDR1 MNHNS, CDR2 SASEGT. V gave up 8 bases and J gave up 5 bases; unmatched junction bases: 13. The CDR3 bases are TGTGCCAGCCCAGGGGGCAGGGGGCTAGGAACTGAAGCTTTCTTT. Encoded protein: CASPGGRGLGTEAFF.

V is TRBV20-1 and J is TRBJ2-4; D is possibly TRBD1 (6 bases). CDR3 length: 15 amino acids. Germline CDR1 reads DFQATT; CDR2 reads SNEGSKA (reference sequence). V was cut by 6 bases and J by 0 bases, with 15 bases left in between. CDR3 region: CSALGGRLAKNIQYF. DNA of the CDR3: TGCAGTGCCCTAGGGGGAAGGTTAGCCAAAAACATTCAGTACTTC.

This clonotype was recorded a few times. V gene TRBV29-1 combines with J gene TRBJ2-1; D may be TRBD2 (6 bases). Trimming took off 4 bases at V and 6 bases at J, with 10 bases between the two ends. Germline CDR1 SQVTM, CDR2 ANQGSEA. The CDR3 runs to 12 residues. The CDR3 region is CSVALGGNEQFF. The CDR3 coding sequence is TGCAGCGTTGCGTTGGGGGGCAATGAGCAGTTCTTC.